This T cell receptor (beta chain) was identified in a study of human T cells and chemical hapten exposure. Study in general: Small volume differences among pooled libraries mainly caused per-sample TCR yield variation.

As originally analysed: Per-sample TCR counts ranged from about 23,224 to 690,600, median around 96,000. In TCRdb, the 5' RACE reads were re-called with MiXCR into one record per CDR3 protein. The V and J calls here are based on TCRdb, not the publication. The table has about 110,000 distinct CDR3 sequences, 15% to 20% seen once. General study points: No change in TCRs above 1 in 1000 frequency was produced by DPC sensitization.

The V gene end was trimmed by 3 bases and the J gene end by 0 bases; junction bases not matched to a gene: 15. This CDR3 is 22 amino acids long. The V gene's germline CDR1 is KGHDR and CDR2 SFDVKD. Sequencing started from total RNA isolated from unfractionated whole blood. This clonotype has more than one count but fewer than ten. Antigen unknown. This chain links TRBV24-1 with TRBJ2-1; 14 bases fit TRBD2. The sequence derives from a human donor in good health. The CDR3 DNA follows: TGTGCCACCAGTGATCCTCATAGACTAGCGGGAGGGCAACCGGGCTCCTACAATGAGCAGTTCTTC. Residues: CATSDPHRLAGGQPGSYNEQFF.